This T cell receptor beta chain derives from a study of CD8 T cells in ankylosing spondylitis. A single record per CDR3 protein comes from TCRdb applying MiXCR to the 5' RACE reads. The sample carries about 340,000 distinct CDR3 sequences, around 15% recorded once. The CDR3 contains 14 residues. Trimming cost V 4 bases and J 0 bases, with 9 bases left between them. CDR1 and CDR2 from the germline V gene are WNHNN and SYGVQD (reference sequence). This clonotype has just a few counts. Its antigen is not identified. Findings and limits, study-wide: Both synovial fluid and blood in reactive arthritis had previously been reported to carry some motif variants. A TCR beta motif of several highly homologous variants appeared characteristic of ankylosing spondylitis blood.

The chain employs TRBV10-1 and TRBJ1-1; D possibly corresponds to TRBD1 (5 bases). The sequenced sample was blood, either unsorted or a sorted T cell fraction (not recorded which). This receptor was taken from a male donor with ankylosing spondylitis or in good health (not recorded which). The CDR3 protein is CASSGGPLNTEAFF. The CDR3 DNA reads TGCGCCAGCAGTGGGGGACCGTTGAACACTGAAGCTTTCTTT.